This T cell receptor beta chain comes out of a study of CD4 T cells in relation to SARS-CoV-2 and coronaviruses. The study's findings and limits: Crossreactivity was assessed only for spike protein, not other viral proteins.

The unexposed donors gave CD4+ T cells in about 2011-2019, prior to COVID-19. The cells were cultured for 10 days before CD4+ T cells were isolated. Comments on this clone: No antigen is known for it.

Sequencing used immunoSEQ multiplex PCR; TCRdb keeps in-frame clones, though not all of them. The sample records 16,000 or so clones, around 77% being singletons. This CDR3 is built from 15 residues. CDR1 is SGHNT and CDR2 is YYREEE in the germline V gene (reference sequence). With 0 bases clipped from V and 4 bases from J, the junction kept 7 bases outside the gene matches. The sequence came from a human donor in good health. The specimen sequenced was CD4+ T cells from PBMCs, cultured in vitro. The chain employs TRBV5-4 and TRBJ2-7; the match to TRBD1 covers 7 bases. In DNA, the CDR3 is TGTGCCAGCAGCTTGGCCGGGACAGAAGCTTACGAGCAGTACTTC. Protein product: CASSLAGTEAYEQYF.